These 4 T cell receptor beta chains were sequenced from one sample in a study of T cell responses to AZD1222 COVID-19 vaccine. TCRdb's copy holds only in-frame clones and misses some; the assay was immunoSEQ multiplex PCR. Among some 140,000 clones listed, roughly 90% were seen once. The sample consisted of peripheral blood, taken on day 0 of AZD1222 vaccination. The receptors were sampled from an adult in good health.

V gene TRBV28 combines with J gene TRBJ1-6, with 8 positions matching TRBD1. This CDR3 region has 15 residues. CDR1 and CDR2 (germline): MDHEN, SYDVKM. Germline trimming cut 5 bases from V and 7 bases from J; bases unmatched to any gene: 7. In DNA form, the CDR3 reads TGTGCCAGCAGTACGACAGGGGTACGGAATTCACCCCTCCACTTT. Its protein product is CASSTTGVRNSPLHF.

This chain joins TRBV7-8 and TRBJ2-1, with D hard to call. V was pared by 1 base and J by 4 bases, with 8 bases between. CDR1 SGHVS and CDR2 FQNEAQ come from the germline V gene. CDR3 length: 14 amino acids. The CDR3 coding sequence is TGTGCCAGCAGCTTAGGGTCAGAGTACAATGAGCAGTTCTTC. It specifies CASSLGSEYNEQFF. Together with reference TRBV7-8 and TRBJ2-1, the CDR3 gives the full variable domain: GAGVSQSPRYKVAKRGQDVALRCDPISGHVSLFWYQQALGQGPEFLTYFQNEAQLDKSGLPSDRFFAERPEGSVSTLKIQRTQQEDSAVYLCASSLGSEYNEQFFGPGTRLTVL.

This clone was seen a single time. The V and J genes are TRBV3-1 (or the pseudogene TRBV3-2) and TRBJ2-2; 7 nucleotides agree with TRBD2. The V and J ends lost 1 base and 5 bases, in that order; junction bases with no gene match: 7. CDR3 length: 16 amino acids. Germline V gene data show CDR1 as LGHDT and CDR2 as YNNKEL (reference sequence). The CDR3, as DNA: TGTGCCAGCAGCCAAGCCAGCACTAGCGAGACCGGGGAGCTGTTTTTT. It codes for CASSQASTSETGELFF.

This clone was seen only once. The chain carries TRBV12-3 or TRBV12-4 and TRBJ2-1; D call uncertain. The length of the CDR3 is 13 residues. V was clipped by 7 bases and J by 5 bases, with 12 bases between them. This CDR3 reads CASTQDGDNEQFF. The CDR3 nucleotides read TGTGCCAGCACACAAGACGGCGACAATGAGCAGTTCTTC.